This T cell receptor beta chain derives from a study of T cells expressing NK-cell markers. Study in general: All TCR beta repertoires analysed originated from sorted CD3+CD56+NKG2C+, CD3+CD56+NKG2C- and CD3+CD56-NKG2C+ T cells.

Each CDR3 protein gets one entry in TCRdb, which reprocessed the 5' RACE reads and gives no DNA. The sample includes about 460,000 distinct CDR3 sequences. The germline CDR1 and CDR2 sequences are DFQATT and SNEGSKA (reference sequence). The CDR3 runs to 11 residues. The TCR comes from a woman between 50 and 59 years old in good health. The chain recombines TRBV20-1 with TRBJ2-1; the TCRdb call, TRBD2, lacks DNA for checking. Sequencing input: blood T cells: a sorted CD56 or NKG2C T cell subset, CD4+ or CD8+ T cells, or bulk PBMC T cells (not recorded which). This CDR3 reads CSASLPREQFF.